This entry concerns a single TCR beta chain. Its antigen is as yet unknown. Cells designated naive CD8 were CD45RO-negative and were positively selected for CCR7, with terminally differentiated effector memory CD45RA+ cells excluded. These data originate in a study of shared clonotypes between healthy human individuals. Several immunoSEQ plates held equal portions of the genomic DNA taken from each subset. Under the authors' procedure: Because ImmunoSEQ provided only junction sequences with no quality scores, the filtering differed. Method: immunoSEQ multiplex PCR; TCRdb's copy keeps in-frame clones and lacks some. The V and J calls and clone size are taken from that table; D and trimming were inferred from the DNA. The table includes about 2.1 million clones, around 95% detected once. Study-level results: A handful of donors held approximately 4.6% of naive CD4 clonotypes in common. Some clonotypes were shared by all four sorted-subset donors, while others were not shared. The non-shared ones had lower generation probabilities than the shared ones.

The V gene lost 5 bases and the J gene lost 0 bases, with 19 bases spanning the gap. The CDR3 totals 17 residues. Germline V CDR1 and CDR2: MNHEY, SMNVEV (reference sequence). The V call is TRBV27, the J call TRBJ1-1; D gene ambiguous. The receptor was isolated from a man aged 18 to 35 in good health. Some clones in this sample may be carry-over from other donors' samples. Specimen: naive CD8+ T cells from PBMCs. In nucleotides, the CDR3 is TGTGCCAGCAGTCCCCAGCTGAGACAACTCATGAACACTGAAGCTTTCTTT. Protein: CASSPQLRQLMNTEAFF.